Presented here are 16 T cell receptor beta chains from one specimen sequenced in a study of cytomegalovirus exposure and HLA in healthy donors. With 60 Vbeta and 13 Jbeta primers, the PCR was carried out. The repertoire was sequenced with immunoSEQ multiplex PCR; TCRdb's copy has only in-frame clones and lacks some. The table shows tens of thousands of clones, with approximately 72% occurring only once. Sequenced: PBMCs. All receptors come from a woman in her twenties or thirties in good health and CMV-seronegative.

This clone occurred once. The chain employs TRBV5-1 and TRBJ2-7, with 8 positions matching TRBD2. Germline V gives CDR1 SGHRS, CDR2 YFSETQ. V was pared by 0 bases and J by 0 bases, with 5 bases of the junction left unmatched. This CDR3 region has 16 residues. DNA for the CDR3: TGCGCCAGCAGCTTGGACCCTGCGGGGGGCTCCTACGAGCAGTACTTC. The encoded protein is CASSLDPAGGSYEQYF.

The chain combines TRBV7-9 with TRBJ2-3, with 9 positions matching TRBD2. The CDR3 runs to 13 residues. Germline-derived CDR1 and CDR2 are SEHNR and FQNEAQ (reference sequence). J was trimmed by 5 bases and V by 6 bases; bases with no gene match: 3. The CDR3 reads CASRTSGVDTQYF. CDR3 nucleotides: TGTGCCAGCAGGACTAGCGGCGTAGATACGCAGTATTTT.

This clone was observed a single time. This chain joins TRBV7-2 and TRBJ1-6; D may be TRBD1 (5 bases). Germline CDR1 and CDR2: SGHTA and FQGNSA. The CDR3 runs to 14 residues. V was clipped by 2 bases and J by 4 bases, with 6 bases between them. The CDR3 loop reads CASSLRGYNSPLHF. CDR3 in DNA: TGTGCCAGCAGCTTACGGGGGTATAATTCACCCCTCCACTTT.

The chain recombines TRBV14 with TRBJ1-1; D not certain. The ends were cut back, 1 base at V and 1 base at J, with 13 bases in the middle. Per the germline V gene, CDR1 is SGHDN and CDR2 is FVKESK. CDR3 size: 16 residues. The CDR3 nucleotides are TGTGCCAGCAGCCAAGTTAATTCACAACCGAACACTGAAGCTTTCTTT. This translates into CASSQVNSQPNTEAFF. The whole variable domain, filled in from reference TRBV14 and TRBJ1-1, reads EAGVTQFPSHSVIEKGQTVTLRCDPISGHDNLYWYRRVMGKEIKFLLHFVKESKQDESGMPNNRFLAERTGGTYSTLKVQPAELEDSGVYFCASSQVNSQPNTEAFFGQGTRLTVV.

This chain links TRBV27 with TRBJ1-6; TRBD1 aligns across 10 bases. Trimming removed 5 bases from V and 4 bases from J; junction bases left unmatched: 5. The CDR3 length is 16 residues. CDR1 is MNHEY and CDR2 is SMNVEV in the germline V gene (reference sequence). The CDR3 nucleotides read TGTGCCAGCAGTAGACGGGGACAGGGGTATAATTCACCCCTCCACTTT. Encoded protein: CASSRRGQGYNSPLHF.

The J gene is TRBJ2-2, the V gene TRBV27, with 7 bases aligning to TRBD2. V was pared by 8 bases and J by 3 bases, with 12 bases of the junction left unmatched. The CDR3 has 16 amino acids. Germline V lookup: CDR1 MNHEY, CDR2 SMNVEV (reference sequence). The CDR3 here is CASPCPSGVDTGELFF. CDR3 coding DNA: TGTGCCAGCCCCTGCCCTAGCGGCGTTGACACCGGGGAGCTGTTTTTT.

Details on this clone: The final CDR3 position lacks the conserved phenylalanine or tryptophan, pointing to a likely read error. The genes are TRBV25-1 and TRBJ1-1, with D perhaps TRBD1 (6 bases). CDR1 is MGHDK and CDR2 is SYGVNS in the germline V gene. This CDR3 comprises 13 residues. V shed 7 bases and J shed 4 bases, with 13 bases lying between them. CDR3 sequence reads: CASTLQGGTEAFV. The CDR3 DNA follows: TGTGCCAGCACATTACAGGGTGGCACTGAAGCTTTCGTT.

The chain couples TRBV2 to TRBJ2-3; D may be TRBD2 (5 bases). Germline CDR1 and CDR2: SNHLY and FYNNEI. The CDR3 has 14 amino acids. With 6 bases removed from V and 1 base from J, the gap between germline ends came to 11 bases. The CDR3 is CASSGPGGTDTQYF. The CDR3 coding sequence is TGTGCCAGCAGCGGCCCCGGGGGCACAGATACGCAGTATTTT.

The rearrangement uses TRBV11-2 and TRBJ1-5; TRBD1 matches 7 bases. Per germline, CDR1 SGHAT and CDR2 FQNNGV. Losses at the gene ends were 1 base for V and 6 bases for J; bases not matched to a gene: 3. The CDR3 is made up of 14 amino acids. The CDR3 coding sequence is TGTGCCAGCAGCTTAGGCAGGGGGTTTCAGCCCCAGCATTTT. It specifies CASSLGRGFQPQHF.

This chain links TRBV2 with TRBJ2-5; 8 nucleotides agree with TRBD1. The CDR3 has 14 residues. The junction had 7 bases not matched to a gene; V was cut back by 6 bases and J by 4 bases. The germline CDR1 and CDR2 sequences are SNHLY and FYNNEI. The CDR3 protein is CASSLGQGGETQYF. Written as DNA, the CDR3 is TGTGCCAGCAGCCTAGGACAGGGAGGAGAGACCCAGTACTTC.

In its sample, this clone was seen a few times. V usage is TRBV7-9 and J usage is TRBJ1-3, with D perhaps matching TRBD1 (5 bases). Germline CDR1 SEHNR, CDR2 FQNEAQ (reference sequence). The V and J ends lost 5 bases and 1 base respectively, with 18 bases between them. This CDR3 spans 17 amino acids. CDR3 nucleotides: TGTGCCAGCAGCCCCGGACAAACCTTTACTTCTGGAAACACCATATATTTT. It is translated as CASSPGQTFTSGNTIYF.

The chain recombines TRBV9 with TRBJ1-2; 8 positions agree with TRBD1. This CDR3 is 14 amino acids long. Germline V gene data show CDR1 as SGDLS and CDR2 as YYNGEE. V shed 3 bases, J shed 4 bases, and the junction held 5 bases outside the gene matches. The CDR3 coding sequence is TGTGCCAGCAGCGGACAGGGGCGAGGCTATGGCTACACCTTC. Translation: CASSGQGRGYGYTF.

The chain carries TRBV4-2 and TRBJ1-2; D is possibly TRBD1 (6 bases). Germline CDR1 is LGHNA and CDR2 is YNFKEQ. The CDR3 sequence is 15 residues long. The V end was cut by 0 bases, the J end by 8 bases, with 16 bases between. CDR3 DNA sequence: TGTGCCAGCAGCCAAGATCGGGGGGACATACAAGGCTACACCTTC. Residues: CASSQDRGDIQGYTF.

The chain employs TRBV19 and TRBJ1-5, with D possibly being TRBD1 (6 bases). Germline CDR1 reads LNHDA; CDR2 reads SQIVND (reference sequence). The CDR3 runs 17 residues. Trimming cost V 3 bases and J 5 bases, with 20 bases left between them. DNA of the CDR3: TGTGCCAGTAGTATCCTCCAGGGGTCTGGGGGGGATCAGCCCCAGCATTTT. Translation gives CASSILQGSGGDQPQHF.

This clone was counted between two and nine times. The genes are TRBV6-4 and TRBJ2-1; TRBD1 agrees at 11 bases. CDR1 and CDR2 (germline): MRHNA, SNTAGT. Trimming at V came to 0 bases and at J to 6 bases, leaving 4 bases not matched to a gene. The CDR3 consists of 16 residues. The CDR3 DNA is TGTGCCAGCAGTGACTCCCCCGGGACAGGGGGCAATGAGCAGTTCTTC. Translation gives CASSDSPGTGGNEQFF.

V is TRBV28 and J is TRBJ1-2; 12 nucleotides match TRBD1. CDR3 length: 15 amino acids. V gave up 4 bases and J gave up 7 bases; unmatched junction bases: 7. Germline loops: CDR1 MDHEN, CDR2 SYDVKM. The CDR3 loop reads CASSSPGQGALGYTF. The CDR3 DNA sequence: TGTGCCAGCAGTTCGCCGGGACAGGGGGCGCTTGGCTACACCTTC.